The 2 T cell receptor beta chains presented below share a single source sample, sequenced in a study of cytomegalovirus exposure and HLA in healthy donors. 13 Jbeta primers and 60 Vbeta primers were used for the PCR. Assay: immunoSEQ multiplex PCR; the TCRdb copy retains only in-frame clones and omits some. The sample has about 200,000 clones, around 90% seen once. What was sequenced was PBMCs. The source of these receptors is a boy aged 2 to 9 in good health and CMV-seronegative.

The chain joins TRBV27 to TRBJ2-7; no firm D call. CDR1 and CDR2 (germline): MNHEY, SMNVEV (reference sequence). The CDR3 length is 14 residues. The V end was cut by 6 bases, the J end by 3 bases, with 15 bases between. In DNA form, the CDR3 reads TGTGCCAGCAGCAGCTACGGGTACCTCTACGAGCAGTACTTC. Translating gives CASSSYGYLYEQYF.

The chain is built from TRBV6-5 and TRBJ1-4; D may be TRBD1 (5 bases). CDR1 is MNHEY and CDR2 is SVGAGI in the germline V gene. This CDR3 contains 15 residues. Trimming took 5 bases from V and 4 from J, leaving 14 bases between them. CDR3 sequence: CASSVRGKVNEKLFF. In DNA form, the CDR3 reads TGTGCCAGCAGTGTCCGGGGGAAGGTTAATGAAAAACTGTTTTTT.